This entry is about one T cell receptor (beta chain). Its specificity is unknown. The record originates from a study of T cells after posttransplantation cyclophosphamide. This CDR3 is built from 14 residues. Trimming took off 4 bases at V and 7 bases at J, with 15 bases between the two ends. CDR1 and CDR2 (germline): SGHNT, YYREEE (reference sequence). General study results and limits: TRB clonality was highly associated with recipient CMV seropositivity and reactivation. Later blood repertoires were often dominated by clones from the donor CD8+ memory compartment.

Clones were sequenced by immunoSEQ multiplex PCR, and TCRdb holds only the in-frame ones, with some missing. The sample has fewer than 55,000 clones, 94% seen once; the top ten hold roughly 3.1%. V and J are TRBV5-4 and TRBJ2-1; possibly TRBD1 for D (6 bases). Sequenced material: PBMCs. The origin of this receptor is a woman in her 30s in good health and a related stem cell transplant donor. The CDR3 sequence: CASSPRQVWNEQFF. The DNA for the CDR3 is TGTGCCAGCAGCCCACGACAGGTCTGGAATGAGCAGTTCTTC. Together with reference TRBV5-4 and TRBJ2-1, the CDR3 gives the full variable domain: ETGVTQSPTHLIKTRGQQVTLRCSSQSGHNTVSWYQQALGQGPQFIFQYYREEENGRGNFPPRFSGLQFPNYSSELNVNALELDDSALYLCASSPRQVWNEQFFGPGTRLTVL.